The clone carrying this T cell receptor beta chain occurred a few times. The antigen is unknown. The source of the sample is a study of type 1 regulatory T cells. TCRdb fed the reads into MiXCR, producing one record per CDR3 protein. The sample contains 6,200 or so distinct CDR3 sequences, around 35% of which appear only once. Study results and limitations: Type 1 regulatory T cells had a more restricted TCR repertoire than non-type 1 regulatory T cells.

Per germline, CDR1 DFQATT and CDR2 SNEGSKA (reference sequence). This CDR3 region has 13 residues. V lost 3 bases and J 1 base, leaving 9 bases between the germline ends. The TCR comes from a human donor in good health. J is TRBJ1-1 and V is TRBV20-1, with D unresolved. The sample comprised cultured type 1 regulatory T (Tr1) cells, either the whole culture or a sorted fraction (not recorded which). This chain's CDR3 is CSASDGWNTEAFF. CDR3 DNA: TGCAGTGCTAGTGACGGGTGGAACACTGAAGCTTTCTTT.